This entry lists 32 T cell receptor beta chains sequenced from one sample in a study of blood T cells in healthy people across ages. Using a J-beta primer mix together with a sample-barcoded 5' primer, a second PCR was run for roughly 7 to 12 cycles. TCRdb reprocessed the 5' RACE reads via MiXCR and lists one record per CDR3 protein. The table lists approximately 900,000 distinct CDR3 sequences, just under 30% of them singletons, with roughly a tenth in the top ten. These same records also appear under a second study, on T cells of mothers and their children.

Sequencing was performed on blood. These receptors came from a woman in her thirties or forties in good health.

The chain is built from TRBV2 and TRBJ1-1; 8 bases agree with TRBD1. The germline V gene has CDR1 SNHLY and CDR2 FYNNEI. Trimming removed 10 bases from V and 1 base from J; junction bases left unmatched: 5. The CDR3 runs 13 residues. In DNA, the CDR3 is TGTGCCAACCGAGGACAGGGGAACACTGAAGCTTTCTTT. Its translation: CANRGQGNTEAFF.

The chain links TRBV20-1 to TRBJ1-5; D may be TRBD1 (5 bases). Trimming shortened V by 4 bases and J by 0 bases, and 13 bases separated the two germline ends. This CDR3 region has 15 residues. Germline-derived CDR1 and CDR2 are DFQATT and SNEGSKA (reference sequence). CDR3 in DNA: TGCAGTGCTACAAGGGGACTAGGTAGCAATCAGCCCCAGCATTTT. Its translation is CSATRGLGSNQPQHF.

Only a few counts were recorded for this clonotype. The chain joins TRBV7-9 to TRBJ2-1, with 10 bases lining up with TRBD2. V shed 5 bases, J shed 3 bases, and the junction held 7 bases outside the gene matches. Germline V gives CDR1 SEHNR, CDR2 FQNEAQ (reference sequence). This CDR3 has 16 residues. The CDR3, as DNA: TGTGCCAGCAGCCTATCGCTAGCGGGGGACTACAATGAGCAGTTCTTC. Translated: CASSLSLAGDYNEQFF. Filled out from reference TRBV7-9 and TRBJ2-1, the complete variable domain reads DTGVSQNPRHKITKRGQNVTFRCDPISEHNRLYWYRQTLGQGPEFLTYFQNEAQLEKSRLLSDRFSAERPKGSFSTLEIQRTEQGDSAMYLCASSLSLAGDYNEQFFGPGTRLTVL.

This clonotype was seen only a few times. The gene calls are TRBV20-1 and TRBJ1-1, with D possibly TRBD1 on 5 matching bases. The CDR3 length is 12 residues. CDR1 DFQATT and CDR2 SNEGSKA come from the germline V gene (reference sequence). DNA for the CDR3: TGCAGCCCTACCGGACAGAACACTGAAGCTTTCTTT. It yields the protein CSPTGQNTEAFF.

A word on this clonotype: Here the CDR3 omits its conserved ending phenylalanine or tryptophan, so a read error is the likely source. The V call is TRBV6-5, the J call TRBJ2-3; D may be TRBD1 or TRBD2 (6 bases each). The CDR3 spans 15 residues. CDR1 is MNHEY and CDR2 is SVGAGI in the germline V gene. With 6 bases removed from V and 7 bases from J, the gap between germline ends came to 20 bases. CDR3 DNA: TGTGCCAGCAGACCCATAGCCGGGGGCTCACATACGCAGTATTTG. Protein: CASRPIAGGSHTQYL.

This chain uses TRBV12-3 or TRBV12-4 with TRBJ1-6; D is undetermined. This CDR3 region has 12 residues. Between the trimmed V and J ends, which lost 3 bases and 9 bases, there was a span of 6 bases. The CDR3 loop reads CASSFSRSPLHF. The CDR3 DNA reads TGTGCCAGCAGTTTTTCACGTTCACCCCTCCACTTT.

This chain joins TRBV28 and TRBJ2-1; 9 bases match TRBD1. This CDR3 is built from 16 residues. From germline, CDR1 is MDHEN and CDR2 SYDVKM. Losses at the gene ends were 6 bases for V and 2 bases for J; bases not matched to a gene: 8. The CDR3 nucleotides are TGTGCCAGCAGCCCCCGGGACAGGGCACCCTACAATGAGCAGTTCTTC. As protein: CASSPRDRAPYNEQFF.

The rearrangement joins TRBV4-3 to TRBJ1-2, with TRBD1 matching over 9 bases. The CDR3 is made up of 16 amino acids. Unmatched junction bases numbered 14, after V lost 4 bases and J lost 8 bases. The germline gives CDR1 LGHNA, CDR2 YSLEER. This chain's CDR3 is CASSLTSDRGVEGYTF. CDR3 DNA: TGCGCCAGCAGCCTCACGTCGGACAGGGGCGTGGAGGGCTACACCTTC.

In its sample, this clonotype was seen a few times. The chain is built from TRBV6-5 and TRBJ2-3; D ambiguous. The CDR3 contains 11 residues. Trimming cost V 6 bases and J 13 bases, with 14 bases left between them. CDR1 and CDR2 from the germline V gene are MNHEY and SVGAGI. The CDR3 nucleotides are TGTGCCAGCAGCCCCGGGTCCAGGAAGTATTTT. It translates to CASSPGSRKYF.

On this clonotype: A far larger clone is just one base off, so this is likely a read error. V usage is TRBV25-1 and J usage is TRBJ2-7, with D perhaps matching TRBD1 (6 bases). Trimming took 4 bases from V and 1 from J, leaving 8 bases between them. The CDR3 is made up of 13 amino acids. From germline, CDR1 is MGHDK and CDR2 SYGVNS. CDR3 nucleotides: TGTGCCAGCAGTGGGGGACATTCCTACGAGCAGTACTTC. Its protein is CASSGGHSYEQYF.

The V call is TRBV20-1, the J call TRBJ2-7; D is undetermined. Germline loops: CDR1 DFQATT, CDR2 SNEGSKA (reference sequence). The V end was cut by 6 bases, the J end by 7 bases, with 13 bases between. This CDR3 region has 11 residues. The DNA for the CDR3 is TGCAGTGCAGACAACTACAATGAGCAGTACTTC. It is translated as CSADNYNEQYF.

This clonotype was detected only a few times. Since a much larger clone is just one base distant, this may be a read error. The chain is built from TRBV5-1 and TRBJ2-1; D unresolved. Germline lookup yields CDR1 SGHRS and CDR2 YFSETQ. The length of the CDR3 is 15 residues. The DNA of the CDR3 is TGCGCCAGCGGCTTGTCAGTACAGAGCTACAATGAGCAGTTCTTC. It codes for CASGLSVQSYNEQFF. Drawing the rest from reference TRBV5-1 and TRBJ2-1, the complete variable domain is KAGVTQTPRYLIKTRGQQVTLSCSPISGHRSVSWYQQTPGQGLQFLFEYFSETQRNKGNFPGRFSGRQFSNSRSEMNVSTLELGDSALYLCASGLSVQSYNEQFFGPGTRLTVL.

Only a few counts were recorded for this clonotype. One junction end does not reproduce the germline sequence, and a read error may be involved. The genes are TRBV5-1 and TRBJ2-6, with D tentatively TRBD1 (5 bases). This CDR3 contains 15 residues. From germline, CDR1 is SGHRS and CDR2 YFSETQ. This CDR3 reads CASSLLGSGANVRTF. CDR3 in DNA: TGCGCCAGCAGCTTGTTAGGCTCTGGGGCCAACGTCCGGACTTTC.

The chain uses TRBV20-1 and TRBJ1-2; 7 nucleotides line up with TRBD1. The CDR3 runs 15 residues. With 2 bases clipped from V and 0 bases from J, the junction kept 6 bases outside the gene matches. CDR1 is DFQATT and CDR2 is SNEGSKA in the germline V gene (reference sequence). The CDR3 bases are TGCAGTGCTAGACAAACAGGGGTAGCTAACTATGGCTACACCTTC. This gives the protein CSARQTGVANYGYTF.

This clonotype has only a few counts. V usage is TRBV10-3 and J usage is TRBJ2-5; no firm D call. The J call may be incorrect, as the DNA end agrees better with TRBJ2-7. The CDR3 has 17 residues. CDR1 is ENHRY, CDR2 SYGVKD, per germline. CDR3 nucleotide sequence: TGTGCCATCAGTGAGGGTTTTCCTGAACCCGAGGTCATCGAGCAGTACTTC. It translates to CAISEGFPEPEVIEQYF.

This clonotype was recorded many times. The rearrangement uses TRBV7-6 and TRBJ2-1; D ambiguous. V was clipped by 3 bases and J by 10 bases, with 13 bases between them. This CDR3 region has 13 residues. Germline CDR1 reads SGHVS; CDR2 reads FNYEAQ. CDR3 sequence: CASSFALGKEQFF. The DNA of the CDR3 is TGTGCCAGCAGCTTCGCCCTAGGGAAAGAGCAGTTCTTC.

At least ten counts were recorded for this clonotype. The chain carries TRBV7-2 and TRBJ2-1; no reliable D call. The germline CDR1 and CDR2 sequences are SGHTA and FQGNSA. CDR3 size: 14 residues. V was cut by 0 bases and J by 6 bases, with 9 bases left in between. In nucleotides, the CDR3 is TGTGCCAGCAGCTTAGCGGTATTGGGCAATGAGCAGTTCTTC. This sequence encodes CASSLAVLGNEQFF. Full variable domain (rest looked up from reference TRBV7-2 and TRBJ2-1): GAGVSQSPSNKVTEKGKDVELRCDPISGHTALYWYRQSLGQGLEFLIYFQGNSAPDKSGLPSDRFSAERTGGSVSTLTIQRTQQEDSAVYLCASSLAVLGNEQFFGPGTRLTVL.

In its sample, this clonotype was seen a few times. CDR3 in DNA: TGTGCCAGCCCCTTAGAGGGACTGGGTACAGATACGCAGTATTTT. This encodes CASPLEGLGTDTQYF. The chain recombines TRBV7-2 with TRBJ2-3, with a weak D call TRBD2 (6 bases). Trimming removed 8 bases from V and 3 bases from J, with 18 bases in between. CDR1 is SGHTA and CDR2 is FQGNSA in the germline V gene. The CDR3 is 15 amino acids.

This clonotype turned up a few times. The rearrangement links TRBV3-1 to TRBJ1-5; D unresolved. Trimming removed 4 bases at V and 5 bases at J, with 9 bases between. The CDR3 is made up of 13 amino acids. CDR1 and CDR2 (germline): LGHDT, YNNKEL (reference sequence). This chain's CDR3 is CASSPYTDQPQHF. The CDR3 coding sequence is TGTGCCAGCAGCCCCTACACCGATCAGCCCCAGCATTTT.

This chain uses TRBV30 with TRBJ1-1, with no clear D. V was cut by 1 base and J by 1 base, with 7 bases left in between. This CDR3 has 13 amino acids. Looked up from germline, CDR1 is GTSNPN and CDR2 is SVGIG (reference sequence). The CDR3 bases are TGTGCCTGGAGTGGCGGGAGGAACACTGAAGCTTTCTTT. It codes for CAWSGGRNTEAFF.

This clonotype was seen more than once but under ten times. V gene TRBV14 combines with J gene TRBJ2-7; D may correspond to TRBD1 or TRBD2 (6 bases each). This CDR3 is built from 14 residues. Trimming removed 2 bases at V and 5 bases at J, with 13 bases between. CDR1 is SGHDN, CDR2 FVKESK, per germline. The chain's CDR3 is CASSQSGGRHEQYF. CDR3 in DNA: TGTGCCAGCAGCCAATCCGGGGGCCGTCACGAGCAGTACTTC.

This clonotype was counted only a few times. The chain uses TRBV20-1 and TRBJ2-5, with D possibly being TRBD1 or TRBD2 (5 bases each). This CDR3 is built from 13 residues. V lost 6 bases to trimming and J lost 4 bases, with 15 bases between them. The germline CDR1 and CDR2 sequences are DFQATT and SNEGSKA (reference sequence). The chain's CDR3 is CSATRPGGETQYF. In DNA, the CDR3 is TGCAGTGCCACCCGGCCTGGGGGAGAGACCCAGTACTTC.

This clonotype appeared a single time. It may be a read error: a sequence one base away is much more abundant. The gene calls are TRBV5-1 and TRBJ1-1; 9 nucleotides align to TRBD1. CDR3 length: 14 amino acids. After removal of 7 bases from V and 1 base from J, the junction contained 5 bases not matched to a gene. Looked up from germline, CDR1 is SGHRS and CDR2 is YFSETQ. The CDR3 is CASGGGQGNTEAFF. In DNA form, the CDR3 reads TGCGCCAGCGGCGGGGGACAGGGGAACACTGAAGCTTTCTTT.

This clonotype occurred a few times. The J gene is TRBJ2-1, the V gene TRBV7-3; 8 bases align to TRBD2. This CDR3 contains 14 residues. V gave up 4 bases and J gave up 8 bases; unmatched junction bases: 7. CDR1 is SGHTA and CDR2 is FQGTGA in the germline V gene. The CDR3 region has the DNA TGTGCCAGCAGCTCGGGACTAGAAGGGGATGAGCAGTTCTTC. It specifies CASSSGLEGDEQFF.

The chain recombines TRBV27 with TRBJ1-1, with D maybe TRBD1 (5 bases). CDR1 is MNHEY and CDR2 is SMNVEV in the germline V gene (reference sequence). V was pared by 6 bases and J by 6 bases, with 14 bases between. This CDR3 spans 13 amino acids. CDR3 region: CASSVGAGAEAFF. The CDR3 bases are TGTGCCAGCAGCGTTGGGGCCGGGGCTGAAGCTTTCTTT.

With regard to this clonotype: A clone one base away is much larger, so this may be a read error. This sequence joins TRBV10-3 and TRBJ2-1; D gene ambiguous. This CDR3 has 11 amino acids. Germline V gene data show CDR1 as ENHRY and CDR2 as SYGVKD. Trimming cost V 6 bases and J 8 bases, with 8 bases left between them. The CDR3: CAIRDVDEQFF. CDR3 coding DNA: TGTGCCATCAGGGATGTGGATGAGCAGTTCTTC.

This clonotype was counted ten times or more. The chain carries TRBV11-2 and TRBJ2-7; 8 positions match TRBD1. The CDR3 length is 15 residues. The germline V gene has CDR1 SGHAT and CDR2 FQNNGV. Losses at the gene ends were 5 bases for V and 7 bases for J; bases not matched to a gene: 13. In DNA form, the CDR3 reads TGTGCCAGCAGCGGGGCCGGGACAGGCCGCCTGGAGCAGTACTTC. It is translated as CASSGAGTGRLEQYF.

As concerns this clonotype: At one boundary the junction diverges from the germline segment, which might be a read error. The CDR3 DNA reads TGTGCCAGTAGCTTGAGGGGACGGGCTAACTATGGCTACACCTTC. This codes for CASSLRGRANYGYTF. The rearrangement uses TRBV5-8 and TRBJ1-2; TRBD1 might be the D (5 bases). The length of the CDR3 is 15 residues. Germline CDR1 reads SGHTS; CDR2 reads YDEGEE.

The chain links TRBV5-1 to TRBJ2-6; D is unclear. Trimming took off 2 bases at V and 0 bases at J, with 6 bases between the two ends. CDR3 length equals 15 residues. Germline V gene lookup returns CDR1 SGHRS and CDR2 YFSETQ. CDR3 residues: CASSFTSSGANVLTF. CDR3 DNA: TGCGCCAGCAGCTTCACAAGCTCTGGGGCCAACGTCCTGACTTTC.

This clonotype is a singleton in its sample. A much larger clone lies one base from this, so it may be a read error. The chain employs TRBV5-1 and TRBJ2-5; D possibly corresponds to TRBD2 (6 bases). This CDR3 region has 13 residues. Germline-derived CDR1 and CDR2 are SGHRS and YFSETQ. Trimming took 8 bases from V and 4 from J, leaving 15 bases between them. Here the CDR3 reads CARDTGGGETQYF. The CDR3 DNA reads as TGCGCCAGGGATACCGGGGGTGGAGAGACCCAGTACTTC.

This chain links TRBV7-3 with TRBJ2-1; possible D gene TRBD2, 5 bases. CDR3 length: 16 residues. Looked up from germline, CDR1 is SGHTA and CDR2 is FQGTGA. Between the trimmed V and J ends, which lost 2 bases and 8 bases, there was a span of 19 bases. The CDR3: CASSLEGASSAHEQFF. As DNA, the CDR3 is TGTGCCAGCAGCTTAGAGGGAGCCTCCTCCGCCCATGAGCAGTTCTTC.

A few counts support this clonotype. V gene TRBV12-3 or TRBV12-4 combines with J gene TRBJ2-3, with TRBD2 matching over 12 bases. The CDR3 has 16 amino acids. V shed 5 bases and J 4 bases; nucleotides not matched to a gene: 7. CDR3 amino acids: CASSPLTSGGADTQYF. For the CDR3, the DNA is TGTGCCAGCAGTCCGTTGACTAGCGGGGGTGCAGATACGCAGTATTTT.